This T cell receptor beta chain was profiled in a study of control samples from healthy donors and cancer patients. This CDR3 comprises 16 residues. Germline CDR1 and CDR2: PRHDT and FYEKMQ (reference sequence). The ends were cut back, 6 bases at V and 1 base at J, with 16 bases in the middle. TCRdb keeps only in-frame clones here, not all; method: immunoSEQ multiplex PCR. The data show 65,000 to 90,000 clones, around 93% seen once. The sequence was obtained from a woman younger than 45 in good health. This chain uses TRBV13 with TRBJ2-4; a weak D match, TRBD2 (6 bases). Sequenced sample: blood. CDR3 bases: TGTGCCAGCAGTACCGCGGCCGGAGGGGCCAAAAACATTCAGTACTTC. This sequence encodes CASSTAAGGAKNIQYF.